This TCR beta chain was captured by sequencing in a study of cytomegalovirus exposure and HLA in healthy donors (dated by TCRdb to about 2017). Describing the broader study: According to an earlier analysis of 550 to 750 of the donors, about 179 million T cells yielded over 90 million unique TCR beta sequences and 276 Gb of sequence data. Approximately 300 gigabases of sequencing data and around 88 million unique TCR sequences made up an early release that covered roughly 670 HLA-typed donors. The genetic ancestry cluster associated with self-reported Caucasian donors included about 81% of the 300 to 400 genotyped donors. The study was designed to test whether signatures of past pathogen exposure could be identified by cataloging public T cell receptors. Using immunosequencing, the study profiled T cell repertoires from 550 to 750 subjects and related those repertoires to cytomegalovirus serostatus. In addition to the first cohort of roughly 670 subjects, a separate validation cohort of 120 different subjects was used. High-throughput TCR immunosequencing, statistical association of individual TCRs with disease status, and machine learning were combined to predict cytomegalovirus infection status. In a later analysis, previously published TCR beta repertoires from 550 to 750 donors were re-analyzed and high-resolution HLA genotyping was added so that TCR occurrence patterns could be studied. Rather than using new phenotypic data, the later analysis identified candidate immune exposures from TCR beta sequences and from how often those sequences occurred across donors. An earlier analysis of around 580 of the donors used high-throughput TCR beta sequencing to judge whether each TCR beta V gene segment behaved as functional or pseudogenic. Alongside the repertoire data, information on donor age, sex, ethnicity and CMV serostatus was compiled. In a later genetic analysis, genome-wide SNP genotypes for about three fifths of the 666 donors were used, and that subset was treated as a discovery cohort. All discovery cohort repertoires had been generated on a single sequencing platform. Class I and class II HLA loci were covered by the typing at four-digit resolution. The number of typed donors differed by locus: about 620-640 for A, B, C, DRB1 and DQB1; 500 to 550 for DQA1; over 600 for DPA1; and 450 to 480 for DPB1. Four or five DR-DQ haplotypes were treated as single units for association and clustering because of strong linkage in the cohort. Among about 410 genotyped donors of the cohort, an average of approximately 220,000 unique TCR beta nucleotide sequences was sequenced per donor, of which 15% to 20% were non-productive. What the study reported, not specific to this receptor: Most CMV-associated TCR beta chains appeared to be HLA-restricted in a later analysis, and the HLA associations seemed to be driven largely by CMV exposure. When HLA alleles, especially DR and DQ, strongly co-occurred, TCR associations were difficult to assign to individual alleles. Most TCR sequences were observed very rarely across donors, whereas some public TCRs were present in many individuals. In this cohort, only TCR beta chains were sequenced, and detectable features were limited by the absence of alpha or paired-chain data. In a later analysis, HLA-associated TCR beta chains were found to be more clonally expanded and to have lower generation probabilities than equally common non-associated chains. The authors suggested that the approach could potentially be generalized to other disease states and immunological phenotypes. In an earlier analysis of 500 to 650 of the donors, most TCR beta V segments appeared in productive rearrangements about 87% or about 30% of the time, broadly matching IMGT annotations. In a later analysis, TCR association rates were found to vary across HLA loci, with the most associated TCRs seen for DRB1 alleles and the fewest for HLA-C alleles. Cytomegalovirus status was reported to be diagnosed by the classifier with high specificity and sensitivity in both the original and validation cohorts. Because HLA typing was unavailable for some donors at each locus, only the typed subset was used in association tests. A few of the identified cytomegalovirus-associated TCR beta chains were confirmed in vitro to be specific for cytomegalovirus antigens. Immune exposure information for the cohort was limited to CMV serostatus. Correlated functional status among segregating V segments might be attributable to linkage disequilibrium, but an unknown experimental factor could not be ruled out. V-gene and J-gene trimming of TCR beta chains was associated with a missense DCLRE1C variant in a later genetic analysis, and the association was replicated in an independent cohort. Sequencing depth was assumed to be roughly uniform across donors in the presence/absence analyses, though that assumption may not hold. A group of highly shared sequence variants was considered likely to be a technical artifact of the sequencing pipeline. A further reported finding was that TCR beta sequences accurately predicted the HLA-A and HLA-B alleles for most subjects in the first cohort. Because counts were too low, 15 to 20 rarely observed V segments, including chromosome 9 orphons, were left out of the earlier analysis of 500 to 650 of the donors. Several of the top co-occurrence clusters appeared to be linked to parvovirus B19, influenza, CMV and Epstein-Barr virus, according to a later analysis. Compared with the approximately 670-donor mean, donors in an Asian-associated ancestry cluster had fewer N-insertions in productive TCRs, according to a later genetic analysis. Specific HLA alleles were associated with around 18,000 TCR beta sequences at a false discovery rate of 0.05 in a later analysis. Some IMGT-functional V segments, including TRBV6-2 and TRBV6-3, could not be told apart with the 87-base-pair reads, so those segments were excluded. The study listed around 160 TCR beta chains as associated with cytomegalovirus.

The method behind the library was the immunoSEQ multiplex PCR assay. A mixture of 60 forward primers for TCR Vbeta segments and 13 reverse primers for TCR Jbeta segments was used in the multiplex PCR. A multiplex PCR assay on genomic DNA amplified the CDR3 region of rearranged TCR beta genes. The Illumina HiSeq System was used to sequence the amplified TCR beta libraries as 87-base-pair reads. Turning to the authors' computational methods: A later analysis tallied 75 million to 95 million unique TCR beta chains across the 700 or so repertoires, and approximately 12 million of those chains were shared by two or more donors. Raw reads were error-corrected and collapsed into unique sequences by a nearest-neighbor algorithm in which closely related sequences were merged to remove PCR and sequencing errors. Alignment of CDR3 sequences to IMGT reference sequences was used to assign V, D and J gene segments. For a sequence to be retained, a match of at least six nucleotides to both a V gene segment and a J gene segment was required. A rearrangement counted as productive if the CDR3 had no stop codons and remained in frame with V and J, and every other rearrangement counted as non-productive. CDR3 was defined according to IMGT convention as the region running from the second conserved V-encoded cysteine to the conserved J-encoded phenylalanine. The earlier analysis of 450 to 750 of the donors excluded any sequence lacking an unambiguous match to a single V gene segment. An earlier analysis of under 750 of the donors called V segments functional above 56.7% productive rearrangements and segregating when the between-donor standard deviation exceeded 5%. To diagnose cytomegalovirus status from the catalog of TCR beta chain sequences, a statistical classification framework was built. In a later analysis, V and J genes were assigned by comparing TCR nucleotide sequences against IMGT/GENE-DB human TR gene sequences. In a later analysis, CDR3 sequences and most-parsimonious VDJ recombination scenarios were assigned using the TCRdist pipeline. In a later analysis, each TCR beta chain was defined by its CDR3 amino acid sequence together with its V-gene family, and reads lacking a unique V-gene family were excluded. A later analysis removed 450 to 600 highly shared, low-generation-probability nucleotide sequences to deal with suspected cross-contamination and a sequencing artifact. In a later analysis, a clonal expansion index was calculated for each public chain from normalized within-repertoire ranks of inferred template counts. In a later analysis, generation probabilities were computed with a VDJ recombination model fitted to out-of-frame rearrangements, and the resulting probabilities were checked against IGoR. In a later analysis, hypergeometric tests were used to score TCR-TCR, TCR-HLA and TCR-CMV co-occurrence, with a repertoire-size bias correction applied to TCR pairs. A later analysis estimated false discovery rates by permuting HLA or CMV assignments 20 times. A later analysis grouped co-occurring TCRs with DBSCAN, adding TCRdist sequence similarity when clustering within HLA-allele-positive subsets. Co-occurrence clustering excluded repertoires with fewer than 30,000 or more than 120,000 public chains, plus five with anomalous nucleotide sharing. TCRdb took over this immuneACCESS table, retaining in-frame rearrangements with V and J assigned. Such tables are incomplete; in checked studies, under half of the missing clones stem from an unresolved V gene, and the remainder is unexplained. V and J calls and clone size are as listed in that table; D and trimming were resolved from the DNA. In all, the sample holds some 90,000 clones, and around 80% of those were seen once. The ten largest clones capture roughly 32% of the sample.

In total, approximately 690 healthy bone marrow donors made up the cohort. At the time of sampling, all cohort members were nominally healthy, though unrecorded immune exposures were likely present. The donor was CMV seropositive and was included in the group of 300 or so seropositive cohort members. Each donor provided a peripheral blood sample, and peripheral blood mononuclear cells were used for TCR beta sequencing. The Qiagen DNeasy Blood Extraction Kit was used to extract genomic DNA from the blood cell samples. Concerning this clone: The antigen it recognizes is unknown. No quality values exist for individual bases; no much larger clone is one base distant.

CDR1 and CDR2 are read off the germline V gene as ENHRY and SYGVKD. Compared with germline, V lacks 6 bases and J lacks 4 bases; bases without a gene match: 8. The CDR3 runs 14 residues from the cysteine to the phenylalanine. Only CDR3 DNA is held: 42 bases, read in frame from base 1. The clonotype was recovered from a man aged 50 to 59 in good health and CMV-seropositive. Sample: PBMCs. The rearrangement joined TRBV10-3 to TRBJ2-5, with 7 junctional bases fitting TRBD2. The CDR3 protein sequence reads: CAIRGGAEGETQYF. The bases are TGTGCCATCAGGGGAGGGGCAGAAGGAGAGACCCAGTACTTC.